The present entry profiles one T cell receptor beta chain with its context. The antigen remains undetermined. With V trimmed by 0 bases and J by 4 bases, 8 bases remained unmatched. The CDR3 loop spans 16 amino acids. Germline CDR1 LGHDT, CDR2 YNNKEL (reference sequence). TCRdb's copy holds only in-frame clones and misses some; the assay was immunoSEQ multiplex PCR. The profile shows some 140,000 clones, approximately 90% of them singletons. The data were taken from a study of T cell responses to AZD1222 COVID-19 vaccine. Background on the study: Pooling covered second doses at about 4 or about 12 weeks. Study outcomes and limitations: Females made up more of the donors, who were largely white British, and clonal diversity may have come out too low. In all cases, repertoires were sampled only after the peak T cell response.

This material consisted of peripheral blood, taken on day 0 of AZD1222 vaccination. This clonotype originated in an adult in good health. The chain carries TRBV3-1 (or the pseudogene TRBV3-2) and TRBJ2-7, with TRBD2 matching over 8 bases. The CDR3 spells CASSQDGTSAFYEQYF. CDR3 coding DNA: TGTGCCAGCAGCCAAGACGGGACTAGTGCTTTTTACGAGCAGTACTTC.